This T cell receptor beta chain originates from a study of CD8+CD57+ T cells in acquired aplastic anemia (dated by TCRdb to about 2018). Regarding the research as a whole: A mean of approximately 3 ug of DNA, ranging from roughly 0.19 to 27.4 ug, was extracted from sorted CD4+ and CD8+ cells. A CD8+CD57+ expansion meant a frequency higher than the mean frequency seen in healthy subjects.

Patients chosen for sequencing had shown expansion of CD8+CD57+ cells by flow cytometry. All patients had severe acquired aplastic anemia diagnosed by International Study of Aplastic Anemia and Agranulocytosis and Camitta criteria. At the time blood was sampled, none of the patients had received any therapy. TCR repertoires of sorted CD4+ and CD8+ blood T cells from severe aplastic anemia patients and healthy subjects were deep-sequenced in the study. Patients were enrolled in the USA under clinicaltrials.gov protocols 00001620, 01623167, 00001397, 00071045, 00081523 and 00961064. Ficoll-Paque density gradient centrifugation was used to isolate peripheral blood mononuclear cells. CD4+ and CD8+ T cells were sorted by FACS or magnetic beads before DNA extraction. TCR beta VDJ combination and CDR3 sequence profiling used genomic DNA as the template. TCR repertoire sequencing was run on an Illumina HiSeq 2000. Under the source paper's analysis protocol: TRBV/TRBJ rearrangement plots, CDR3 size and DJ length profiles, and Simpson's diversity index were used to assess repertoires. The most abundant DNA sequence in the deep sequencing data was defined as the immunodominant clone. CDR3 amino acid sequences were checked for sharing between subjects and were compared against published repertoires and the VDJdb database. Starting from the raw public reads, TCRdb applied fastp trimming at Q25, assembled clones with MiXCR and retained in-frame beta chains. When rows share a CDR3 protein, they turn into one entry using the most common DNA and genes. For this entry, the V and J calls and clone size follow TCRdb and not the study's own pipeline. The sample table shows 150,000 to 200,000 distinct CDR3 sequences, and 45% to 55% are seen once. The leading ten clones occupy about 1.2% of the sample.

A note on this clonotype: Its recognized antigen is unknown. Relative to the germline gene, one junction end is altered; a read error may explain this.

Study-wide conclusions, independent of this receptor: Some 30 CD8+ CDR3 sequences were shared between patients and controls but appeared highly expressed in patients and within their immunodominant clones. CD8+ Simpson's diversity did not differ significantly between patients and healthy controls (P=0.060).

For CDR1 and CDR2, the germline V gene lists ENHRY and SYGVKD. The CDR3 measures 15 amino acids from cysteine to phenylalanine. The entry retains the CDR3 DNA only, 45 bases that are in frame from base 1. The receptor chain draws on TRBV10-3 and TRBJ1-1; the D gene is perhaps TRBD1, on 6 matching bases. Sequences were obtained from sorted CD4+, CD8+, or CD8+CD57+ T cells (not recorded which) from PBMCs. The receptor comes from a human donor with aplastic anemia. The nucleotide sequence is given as TGTGCCAGCAGTGAAATTGGGGGCGCGGGTACTGAAGCTTTCTTT. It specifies CASSEIGGAGTEAFF.